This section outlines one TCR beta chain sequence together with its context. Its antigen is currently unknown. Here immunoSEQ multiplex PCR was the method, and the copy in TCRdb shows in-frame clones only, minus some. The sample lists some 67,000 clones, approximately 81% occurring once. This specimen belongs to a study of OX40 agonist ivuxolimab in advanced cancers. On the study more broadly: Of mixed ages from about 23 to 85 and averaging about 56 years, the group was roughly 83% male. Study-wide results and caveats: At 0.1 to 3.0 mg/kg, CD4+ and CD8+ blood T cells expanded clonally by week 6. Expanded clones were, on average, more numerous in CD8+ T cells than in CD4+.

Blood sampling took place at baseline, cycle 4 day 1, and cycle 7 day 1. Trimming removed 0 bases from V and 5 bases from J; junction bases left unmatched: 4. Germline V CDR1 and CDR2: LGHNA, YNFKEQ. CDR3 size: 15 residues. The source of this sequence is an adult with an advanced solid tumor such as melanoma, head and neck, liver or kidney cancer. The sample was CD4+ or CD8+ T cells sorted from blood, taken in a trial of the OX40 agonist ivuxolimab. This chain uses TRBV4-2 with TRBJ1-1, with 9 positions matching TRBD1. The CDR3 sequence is CASSQEQGARTEAFF. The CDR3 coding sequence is TGTGCCAGCAGCCAAGAACAGGGGGCTCGGACTGAAGCTTTCTTT.